The entry below gives a single TCR beta chain sequence along with its context. This entry comes from a study of CD8+CD57+ T cells in acquired aplastic anemia. Before being chosen for sequencing, patients had shown CD8+CD57+ cell expansion by flow cytometry. The germline CDR1 and CDR2 sequences are SEHNR and FQNEAQ (reference sequence). The CDR3 has 15 residues. V was clipped by 10 bases and J by 4 bases, with 22 bases between them. The study profiled TCR beta VDJ and CDR3 using genomic DNA as template. TCRdb passed the reads through MiXCR, listing each CDR3 protein once. The data hold about 240,000 distinct CDR3 sequences, with around 45% observed a single time.

The chain uses TRBV7-9 and TRBJ1-2, with a possible D match to TRBD1 (6 bases). The receptor was derived from a human donor with aplastic anemia. The sequenced sample was sorted CD4+, CD8+, or CD8+CD57+ T cells (not recorded which) from PBMCs. The DNA of the CDR3 is TGTGCCAACAGTAGCCCAGGGGTGGTATCCTATGGCTACACCTTC. Translation gives CANSSPGVVSYGYTF. Drawing the rest from reference TRBV7-9 and TRBJ1-2, the complete variable domain is DTGVSQNPRHKITKRGQNVTFRCDPISEHNRLYWYRQTLGQGPEFLTYFQNEAQLEKSRLLSDRFSAERPKGSFSTLEIQRTEQGDSAMYLCANSSPGVVSYGYTFGSGTRLTVV.